One sample yielded the 13 T cell receptor beta chains listed below, sequenced in a study of blood T cell repertoires in COVID-19 (TCRdb year 2020). The method behind the library was the immunoSEQ multiplex PCR assay. This immuneACCESS table, as held by TCRdb, lists in-frame sequences with V and J called but not all clones. Of the missing ones, under half trace to an unresolved V gene in checked studies; the others have no known cause. This sample is represented by approximately 190,000 clones; around 83% of them were singletons. The ten largest account for 5.5% to 7.5% of the sample. Specimen: peripheral blood. The receptors shown here come from a woman between 35 and 50 years old with acute or convalescent COVID-19.

The V call is TRBV18, the J call TRBJ2-2, with D tentatively TRBD2 (5 bases). CDR1 is KGHSH, CDR2 LQKENI, per germline. This CDR3 contains 17 residues. Trimming removed 6 bases from V and 1 base from J, with 18 bases in between. CDR3 sequence: CASSSSSGVWNTGELFF. For the CDR3, the DNA is TGTGCCAGCTCCTCTTCGTCCGGGGTATGGAACACCGGGGAGCTGTTTTTT.

In this sample, this clone turned up many times. J is TRBJ2-5 and V is TRBV6-5, with TRBD2 matching over 8 bases. Looked up from germline, CDR1 is MNHEY and CDR2 is SVGAGI. The V segment lost 2 bases and the J segment 5 bases; nucleotides outside the gene matches: 7. This CDR3 region has 15 residues. Here the CDR3 reads CASSYESGGPETQYF. The CDR3 DNA reads TGTGCCAGCAGTTACGAATCGGGAGGGCCTGAGACCCAGTACTTC.

This sequence joins TRBV5-6 and TRBJ1-1; D not certain. The germline V gene has CDR1 SGHDT and CDR2 YYEEEE. With 0 bases removed from V and 7 bases from J, the gap between germline ends came to 7 bases. There are 12 residues in the CDR3. CDR3 residues: CASSLVRSEAFF. Here the CDR3 DNA reads TGTGCCAGCAGCTTGGTGCGGAGTGAAGCTTTCTTT.

V and J are TRBV28 and TRBJ2-7; the D gene is possibly TRBD2 (5 bases). Trimming took off 5 bases at V and 2 bases at J, with 28 bases between the two ends. The CDR3 is made up of 19 amino acids. Germline values: CDR1 MDHEN, CDR2 SYDVKM. In DNA form, the CDR3 reads TGTGCCAGCAGTGCCCCACTGAGCGGAAGTACTAGAAATCCCTACGAGCAGTACTTC. Protein: CASSAPLSGSTRNPYEQYF.

This chain joins TRBV19 and TRBJ2-3; 7 nucleotides match TRBD2. CDR1 is LNHDA and CDR2 is SQIVND in the germline V gene (reference sequence). V gave up 4 bases and J gave up 2 bases; unmatched junction bases: 6. The CDR3 loop spans 15 amino acids. CDR3 sequence reads: CASSKTSSVTDTQYF. The CDR3 bases are TGTGCCAGTAGTAAGACTAGCAGCGTCACAGATACGCAGTATTTT.

This clone occurred once. The chain couples TRBV28 to TRBJ2-7; D might be TRBD2 (6 bases). CDR3 length: 15 amino acids. V lost 4 bases and J 6 bases, leaving 19 bases between the germline ends. Germline assignment: CDR1 MDHEN and CDR2 SYDVKM. The CDR3 loop is CASSSGLSRYIEQYF. The CDR3 bases are TGTGCCAGCAGTTCCGGACTAAGCCGGTACATCGAGCAGTACTTC.

The V gene is TRBV19, the J gene TRBJ1-6, with 9 nucleotides matching TRBD1. The CDR3 has 14 amino acids. V gave up 5 bases and J gave up 11 bases; unmatched junction bases: 7. Looked up from germline, CDR1 is LNHDA and CDR2 is SQIVND (reference sequence). The CDR3 loop reads CASSPGQGTTPLHF. DNA of the CDR3: TGTGCCAGTAGTCCCGGACAGGGGACGACACCCCTCCACTTT.

A single count supports this clone. This chain connects TRBV27 to TRBJ2-1; D is unresolved. This CDR3 comprises 15 residues. The ends were cut back, 5 bases at V and 0 bases at J, with 11 bases in the middle. The germline V gene encodes CDR1 MNHEY and CDR2 SMNVEV (reference sequence). The CDR3 region has the DNA TGTGCCAGCAGTCAATATGCTAGCTCCTACAATGAGCAGTTCTTC. Its translation: CASSQYASSYNEQFF.

The chain carries TRBV24-1 and TRBJ2-5; possibly TRBD2 for D (6 bases). This CDR3 is 17 amino acids long. Trimming stripped 3 bases from V and 0 bases from J, with 16 bases between. Germline CDR1 KGHDR, CDR2 SFDVKD. The CDR3 protein is CATSDPLEGANQETQYF. CDR3 coding DNA: TGTGCCACCAGTGATCCCTTGGAGGGAGCGAACCAAGAGACCCAGTACTTC.

As DNA, the CDR3 is TGTGCCAGCAGTGAAGCGCCCCACCAGGCCTACGAGCAGTACTTC. It is translated as CASSEAPHQAYEQYF. This chain uses TRBV6-1 with TRBJ2-7; no clear D. V gave up 0 bases and J gave up 2 bases, with 11 bases separating them. The CDR3 is made up of 15 amino acids. Germline assignment: CDR1 MNHNS and CDR2 SASEGT.

The genes are TRBV4-1 and TRBJ1-2, with D perhaps TRBD1 (5 bases). Germline lookup yields CDR1 MGHRA and CDR2 YSYEKL. V gave up 6 bases and J gave up 8 bases, with 25 bases separating them. This CDR3 spans 16 amino acids. The CDR3 coding sequence is TGCGCCAGCAGACATCCTTGGGGGGGTGCAATTAGAGGCTACACCTTC. Amino acids: CASRHPWGGAIRGYTF.

The chain uses TRBV6-2 or TRBV6-3 and TRBJ1-1; perhaps TRBD1 as D (5 bases). Deletions cut 0 bases from V and 3 bases from J, with 26 bases between. The CDR3 has 20 amino acids. Per the germline V gene, CDR1 is MNHEY and CDR2 is SVGEGT. The CDR3 DNA is TGTGCCAGCAGTTACTCCCTGAGGCGGGGGAGGGAAGAGTATTACACTGAAGCTTTCTTT. Translation gives CASSYSLRRGREEYYTEAFF.

V is TRBV19 and J is TRBJ2-3; D unclear. Germline-derived CDR1 and CDR2 are LNHDA and SQIVND (reference sequence). Trimming pared 6 bases from V and 2 bases from J, leaving 6 bases between. The CDR3 runs to 12 residues. CDR3 nucleotides: TGTGCCAGTAGACACTACACAGATACGCAGTATTTT. It is translated as CASRHYTDTQYF.